This record looks at one TCR beta chain sequence and its context. Its antigen is not identified. Graft tissue processing released intraepithelial and lamina propria lymphocytes. The sample is drawn from a study of graft-versus-host responses after intestinal transplantation. Study-wide background: The transplants performed in recipients were multivisceral, liver-intestinal, or isolated intestinal. Broader study findings: Recipient marrow showed GvH clones, some seen first in ileum or blood.

The protocol was immunoSEQ multiplex PCR, while the TCRdb copy is restricted to in-frame clones and leaves out a portion. Of approximately 15,000 clones detected, around 77% appear once; the ten largest clones hold around 3.9%. The CDR3 is made up of 15 amino acids. Germline V CDR1 and CDR2: MGHRA, YSYEKL. Trimming took off 1 base at V and 2 bases at J, with 11 bases between the two ends. This TCR was sampled from a human patient who received an intestinal transplant, so some T cells may come from the graft donor. The J gene is TRBJ2-5, the V gene TRBV4-1; D not resolved. Material: ileum tissue, obtained just under 28 days after intestinal transplant. CDR3 protein: CASSQVSSPQETQYF. The CDR3 nucleotides are TGCGCCAGCAGCCAAGTATCAAGCCCACAAGAGACCCAGTACTTC.